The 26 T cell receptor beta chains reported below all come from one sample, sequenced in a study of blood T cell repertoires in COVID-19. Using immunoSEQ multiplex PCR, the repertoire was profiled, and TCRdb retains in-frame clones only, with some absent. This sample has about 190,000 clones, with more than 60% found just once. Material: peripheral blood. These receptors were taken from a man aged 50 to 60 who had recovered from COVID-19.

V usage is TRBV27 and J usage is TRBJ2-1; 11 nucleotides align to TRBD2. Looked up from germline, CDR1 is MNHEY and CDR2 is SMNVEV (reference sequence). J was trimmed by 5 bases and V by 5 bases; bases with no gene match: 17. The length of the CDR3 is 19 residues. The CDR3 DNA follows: TGTGCCAGCAGTACACGACTAGCGGGATTCGGAGGGTCAAACAATGAGCAGTTCTTC. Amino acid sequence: CASSTRLAGFGGSNNEQFF.

The CDR3 sequence: CASSPRGPSNQPQHF. The CDR3 DNA follows: TGTGCCAGCAGCCCCAGGGGGCCGAGCAATCAGCCCCAGCATTTT. This rearrangement joins TRBV7-2 to TRBJ1-5, with 8 nucleotides matching TRBD1. The CDR3 runs to 15 residues. In germline, CDR1 is SGHTA, CDR2 FQGNSA. Trimming took 5 bases from V and 1 from J; bases not matched to a gene: 4.

The CDR3 DNA sequence: TGTGCCACCAGCAGAGATAGAGGGACTAGTTACGAGCAGTACTTC. Its protein is CATSRDRGTSYEQYF. The chain has TRBV15 and TRBJ2-7; TRBD2 matches at 8 bases. V trimming: 0 bases; J trimming: 4 bases; junction bases outside the gene matches: 5. The CDR3 runs to 15 residues. Germline V lookup: CDR1 LNHNV, CDR2 YYDKDF (reference sequence).

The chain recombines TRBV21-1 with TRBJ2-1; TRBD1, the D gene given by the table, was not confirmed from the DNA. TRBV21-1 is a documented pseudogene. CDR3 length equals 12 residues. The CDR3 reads CASSKVGTGGFF. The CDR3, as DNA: TGTGCCAGCAGCAAAGTGGGGACAGGGGGGTTCTTC.

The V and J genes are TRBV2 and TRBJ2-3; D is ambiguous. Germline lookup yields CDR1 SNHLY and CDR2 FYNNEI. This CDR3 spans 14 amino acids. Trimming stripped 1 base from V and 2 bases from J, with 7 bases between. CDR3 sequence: CASSEDRPTDTQYF. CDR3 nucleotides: TGTGCCAGCAGTGAAGACAGACCCACAGATACGCAGTATTTT.

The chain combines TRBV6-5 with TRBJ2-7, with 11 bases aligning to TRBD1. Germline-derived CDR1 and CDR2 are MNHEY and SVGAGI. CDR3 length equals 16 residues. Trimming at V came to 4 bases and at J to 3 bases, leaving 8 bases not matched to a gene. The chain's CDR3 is CASSSTSGTGGYEQYF. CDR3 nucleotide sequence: TGTGCCAGCAGTTCTACCTCCGGGACAGGGGGCTACGAGCAGTACTTC.

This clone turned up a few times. As DNA, the CDR3 is TGTGCCAGTAGTATAGGAACAGGGCCACACAATGAGCAGTTCTTC. Translating it yields CASSIGTGPHNEQFF. The V and J genes are TRBV19 and TRBJ2-1; D possibly corresponds to TRBD1 (6 bases). The germline V gene has CDR1 LNHDA and CDR2 SQIVND (reference sequence). CDR3 length: 15 amino acids. V was clipped by 1 base and J by 5 bases, with 12 bases between them.

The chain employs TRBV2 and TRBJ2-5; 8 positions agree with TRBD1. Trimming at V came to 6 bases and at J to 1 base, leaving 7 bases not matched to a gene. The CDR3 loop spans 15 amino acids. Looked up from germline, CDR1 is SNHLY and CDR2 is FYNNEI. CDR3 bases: TGTGCCAGCAGGAAGGACAGGGCTTCCCAAGAGACCCAGTACTTC. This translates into CASRKDRASQETQYF.

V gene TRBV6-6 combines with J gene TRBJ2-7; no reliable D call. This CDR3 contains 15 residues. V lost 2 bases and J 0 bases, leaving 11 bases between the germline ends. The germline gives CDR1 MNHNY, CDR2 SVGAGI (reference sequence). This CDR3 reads CASSYEALSSYEQYF. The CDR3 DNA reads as TGTGCCAGCAGTTACGAGGCGCTAAGCTCCTACGAGCAGTACTTC.

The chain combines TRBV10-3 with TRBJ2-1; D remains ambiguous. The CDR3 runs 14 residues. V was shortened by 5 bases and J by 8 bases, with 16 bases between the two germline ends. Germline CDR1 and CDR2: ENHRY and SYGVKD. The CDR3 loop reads CAISSSQNRDEQFF. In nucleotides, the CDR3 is TGTGCCATCAGTTCCTCTCAAAACCGGGATGAGCAGTTCTTC.

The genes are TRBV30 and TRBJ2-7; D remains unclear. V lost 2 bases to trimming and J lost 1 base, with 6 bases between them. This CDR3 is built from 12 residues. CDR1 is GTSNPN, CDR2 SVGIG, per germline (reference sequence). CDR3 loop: CAWSTASYEQYF. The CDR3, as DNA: TGTGCCTGGAGTACTGCTTCCTACGAGCAGTACTTC.

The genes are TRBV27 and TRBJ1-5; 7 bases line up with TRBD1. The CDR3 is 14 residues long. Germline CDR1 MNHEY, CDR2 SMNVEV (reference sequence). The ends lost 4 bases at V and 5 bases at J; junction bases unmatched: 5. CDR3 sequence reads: CASSSTGEDQPQHF. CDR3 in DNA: TGTGCCAGCAGTTCTACAGGGGAGGATCAGCCCCAGCATTTT.

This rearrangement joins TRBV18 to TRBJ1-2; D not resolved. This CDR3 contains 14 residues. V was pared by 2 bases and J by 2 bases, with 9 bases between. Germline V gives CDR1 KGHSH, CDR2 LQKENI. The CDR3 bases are TGTGCCAGCTCACCAAACAGTGGGAACTATGGCTACACCTTC. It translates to CASSPNSGNYGYTF.

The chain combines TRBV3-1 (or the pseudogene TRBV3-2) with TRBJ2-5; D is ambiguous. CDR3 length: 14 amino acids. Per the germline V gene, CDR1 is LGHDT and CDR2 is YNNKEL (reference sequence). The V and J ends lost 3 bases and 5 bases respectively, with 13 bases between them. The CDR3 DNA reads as TGTGCCAGCAGCCACCCTCCTCGGTCGGAGACCCAGTACTTC. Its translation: CASSHPPRSETQYF.

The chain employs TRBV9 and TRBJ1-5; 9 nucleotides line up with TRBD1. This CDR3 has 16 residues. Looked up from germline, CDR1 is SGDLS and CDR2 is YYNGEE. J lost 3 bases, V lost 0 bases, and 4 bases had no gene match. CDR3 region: CASSVGTGGFNQPQHF. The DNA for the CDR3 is TGTGCCAGCAGCGTAGGAACAGGGGGCTTCAATCAGCCCCAGCATTTT. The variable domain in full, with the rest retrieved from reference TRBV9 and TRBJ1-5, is DSGVTQTPKHLITATGQRVTLRCSPRSGDLSVYWYQQSLDQGLQFLIQYYNGEERAKGNILERFSAQQFPDLHSELNLSSLELGDSALYFCASSVGTGGFNQPQHFGDGTRLSIL.

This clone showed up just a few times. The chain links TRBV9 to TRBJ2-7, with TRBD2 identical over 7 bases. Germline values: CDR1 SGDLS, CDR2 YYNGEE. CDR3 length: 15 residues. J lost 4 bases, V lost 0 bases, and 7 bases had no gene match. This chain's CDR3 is CASSVDLGGPYEQYF. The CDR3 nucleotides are TGTGCCAGCAGCGTAGATCTGGGAGGGCCTTACGAGCAGTACTTC.

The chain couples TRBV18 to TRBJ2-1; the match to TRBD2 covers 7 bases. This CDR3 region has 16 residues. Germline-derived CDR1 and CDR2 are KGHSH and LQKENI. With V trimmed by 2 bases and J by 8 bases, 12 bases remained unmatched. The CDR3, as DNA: TGTGCCAGCTCACCAGCAGGACTAGGGGCGAGTGATGAGCAGTTCTTC. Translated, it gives CASSPAGLGASDEQFF.

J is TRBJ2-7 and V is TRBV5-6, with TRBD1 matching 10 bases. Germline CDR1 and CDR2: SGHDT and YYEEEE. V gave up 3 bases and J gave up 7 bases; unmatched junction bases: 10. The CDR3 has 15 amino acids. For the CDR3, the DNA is TGTGCCAGCAGCTATCCGGGACAGGGGTTGGGAGAGCAGTACTTC. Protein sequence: CASSYPGQGLGEQYF.

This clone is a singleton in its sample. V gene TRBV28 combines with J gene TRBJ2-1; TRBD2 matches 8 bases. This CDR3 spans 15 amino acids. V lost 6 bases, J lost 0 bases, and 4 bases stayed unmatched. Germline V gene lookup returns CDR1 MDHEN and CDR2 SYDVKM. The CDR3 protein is CASRGTSSSYNEQFF. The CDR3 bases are TGTGCCAGCAGGGGGACTAGTAGCTCCTACAATGAGCAGTTCTTC.

The CDR3 bases are TGTGCCATCAGTGACAGGGTCGGCGAGCAGTACTTC. Translating gives CAISDRVGEQYF. V usage is TRBV10-3 and J usage is TRBJ2-7; D may be TRBD1 (5 bases). The CDR3 spans 12 residues. Trimming shortened V by 3 bases and J by 6 bases, and 9 bases separated the two germline ends. Germline CDR1 and CDR2: ENHRY and SYGVKD.

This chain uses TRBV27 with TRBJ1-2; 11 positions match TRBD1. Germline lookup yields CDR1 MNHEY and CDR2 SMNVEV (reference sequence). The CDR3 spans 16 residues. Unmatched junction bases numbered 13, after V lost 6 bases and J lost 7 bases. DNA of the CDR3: TGTGCCAGCAGCCGTTCCCTCGGACAGGGGGCATCTGGCTACACCTTC. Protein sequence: CASSRSLGQGASGYTF.

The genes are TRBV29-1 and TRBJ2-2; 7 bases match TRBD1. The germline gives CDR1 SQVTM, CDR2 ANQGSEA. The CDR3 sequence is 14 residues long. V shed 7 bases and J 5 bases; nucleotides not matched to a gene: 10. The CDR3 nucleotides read TGCAGCGCCTCTGGGAACAGGGGAACCGGGGAGCTGTTTTTT. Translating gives CSASGNRGTGELFF.

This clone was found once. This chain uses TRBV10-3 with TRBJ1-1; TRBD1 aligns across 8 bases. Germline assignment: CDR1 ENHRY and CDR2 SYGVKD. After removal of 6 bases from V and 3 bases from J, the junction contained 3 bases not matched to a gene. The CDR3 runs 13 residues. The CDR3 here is CAIRDRVDTEAFF. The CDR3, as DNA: TGTGCCATCAGGGACAGGGTGGACACTGAAGCTTTCTTT.

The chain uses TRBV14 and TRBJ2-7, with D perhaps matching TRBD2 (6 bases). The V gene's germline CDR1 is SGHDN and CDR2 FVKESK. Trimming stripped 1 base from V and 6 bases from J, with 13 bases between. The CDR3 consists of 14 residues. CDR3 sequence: CASSQAAGYSEQYF. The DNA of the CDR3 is TGTGCCAGCAGCCAAGCGGCGGGATATAGCGAGCAGTACTTC.

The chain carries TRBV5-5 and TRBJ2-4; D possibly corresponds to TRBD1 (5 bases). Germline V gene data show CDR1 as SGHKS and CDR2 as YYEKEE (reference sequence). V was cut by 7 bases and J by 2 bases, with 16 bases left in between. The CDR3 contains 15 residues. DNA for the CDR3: TGTGCCAGCGATCGCCAGGGAAGCACCAAAAACATTCAGTACTTC. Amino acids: CASDRQGSTKNIQYF.

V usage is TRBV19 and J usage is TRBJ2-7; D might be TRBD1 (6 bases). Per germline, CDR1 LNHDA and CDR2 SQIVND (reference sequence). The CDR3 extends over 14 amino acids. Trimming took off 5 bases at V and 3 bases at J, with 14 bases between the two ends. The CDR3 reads CASSGNRVFYEQYF. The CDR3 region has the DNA TGTGCCAGTAGTGGGAACAGGGTCTTCTACGAGCAGTACTTC.